This entry concerns a single T cell receptor (beta chain). This sample was included in a study of tumor-infiltrating lymphocytes in oesophageal squamous cell carcinoma. TCRdb itself ran the PCR reads through MiXCR, one entry per CDR3 protein. The table includes roughly 20,000 distinct CDR3 sequences, roughly 40% detected once. V was shortened by 1 base and J by 0 bases, with 6 bases between the two germline ends. Germline lookup yields CDR1 SGHNT and CDR2 YYREEE (reference sequence). This CDR3 comprises 14 residues. Sequenced input: normal esophageal tissue next to the tumor. This clonotype was obtained from a female donor with esophageal squamous cell carcinoma. J is TRBJ2-3 and V is TRBV5-4, with unresolved D. CDR3 sequence reads: CASSLTTSTDTQYF. DNA of the CDR3: TGTGCCAGCAGCTTGACAACTAGCACAGATACGCAGTATTTT.